This T cell receptor (beta chain) was documented in a study of T cell responses to AZD1222 COVID-19 vaccine. On this clone: Its antigen is still unknown.

Study-wide points: Increases in Spike-specific TCR breadth and depth were seen after two AZD1222 doses. The reported proportion of spike-specific TCRs targeting unmutated variant regions was nearly half. The peak T cell response came first, and repertoires were sampled only after it. Clonal diversity was possibly underestimated, and white British individuals and females predominated among donors.

Germline V CDR1 and CDR2: LGHDT, YNNKEL (reference sequence). The V end was cut by 2 bases, the J end by 7 bases, with 11 bases between. The CDR3 is made up of 13 amino acids. This table comes from immunoSEQ multiplex PCR, and its TCRdb copy is limited to in-frame clones, with some not included. The sample records about 110,000 clones, about nine tenths being singletons. Sequenced material: peripheral blood, taken on day 0 of MenACWY control vaccination. This TCR was recovered from an adult in good health. The chain carries TRBV3-1 (or the pseudogene TRBV3-2) and TRBJ1-1, with D perhaps matching TRBD1 (5 bases). The CDR3 region has the DNA TGTGCCAGCAGCCAAAGGGGAAGAAGTGAAGCTTTCTTT. Translation: CASSQRGRSEAFF.